The 5 T cell receptor beta chains given below trace back to one sample, sequenced in a study of neurological immune-mediated disorders (dated 2019 in TCRdb). The protocol used for the library was 5' RACE. Instrument used: Illumina HiSeq 2500. TCRdb itself trimmed the public reads at Q25 with fastp, ran MiXCR and retained productive beta chains. Every distinct CDR3 protein forms one entry, paired with its most common genes and DNA. In this sample the table shows 75,000 to 95,000 distinct CDR3 sequences, 15% to 20% of which occur a single time. 15% of the sample goes to the ten largest clones. The sequenced sample consisted of PBMCs. Receptor source: a middle-aged woman in good health.

Here the CDR3 reads CASMPTSGDAYNEQFF. The CDR3 DNA reads as TGTGCCAGCATGCCAACTAGCGGGGACGCCTACAATGAGCAGTTCTTC. The chain links TRBV11-2 to TRBJ2-1; 10 bases map to TRBD2. In germline, CDR1 is SGHAT, CDR2 FQNNGV. V was pared by 7 bases and J by 2 bases, with 8 bases of the junction left unmatched. The CDR3 is made up of 16 amino acids.

The sample holds many counts of this clonotype. The chain has TRBV3-1 and TRBJ1-4; possible D gene TRBD1, 5 bases. CDR1 and CDR2 from the germline V gene are LGHDT and YNNKEL (reference sequence). The CDR3 length is 14 residues. The V gene lost 4 bases and the J gene lost 4 bases, with 10 bases spanning the gap. The CDR3 spells CASSRGLHNEKLFF. In DNA form, the CDR3 reads TGTGCCAGCAGCCGGGGACTGCATAATGAAAAACTGTTTTTT.

The V call is TRBV12-3 or TRBV12-4, the J call TRBJ1-5, with D unclear. This CDR3 region has 15 residues. Trimming removed 6 bases from V and 2 bases from J, with 14 bases in between. The CDR3 coding sequence is TGTGCCAGCAGATTCGGTAATATCGGCAATCAGCCCCAGCATTTT. It encodes CASRFGNIGNQPQHF.

This clonotype was picked up one time. A read error is possible here, since a much larger clone lies one base away. The chain joins TRBV5-1 to TRBJ2-3; D unclear. The V end was cut by 0 bases, the J end by 5 bases, with 7 bases between. The CDR3 has 13 residues. The germline V gene encodes CDR1 SGHRS and CDR2 YFSETQ. The CDR3 here is CASSLADEDTQYF. CDR3 sequence (DNA): TGCGCCAGCAGCTTGGCCGATGAAGATACGCAGTATTTT.

This clonotype came up many times. The V and J genes are TRBV18 and TRBJ2-2, with no clear D. Germline V gene lookup returns CDR1 KGHSH and CDR2 LQKENI. The CDR3 is made up of 13 amino acids. V lost 0 bases and J 2 bases, leaving 1 base between the germline ends. The CDR3 spells CASSPPNTGELFF. The CDR3 region has the DNA TGTGCCAGCTCACCACCCAACACCGGGGAGCTGTTTTTT.